This TCR beta chain appears in the sequencing data of a study of blood T cells in healthy people across ages. Study-wide points: It was not possible, with unsorted PBMCs, to conclusively compare naive and antigen-experienced cells. The CMV status of each donor remained undetermined, and this could have confounded shifts in expanded clonotypes.

Sample-barcoded 5' priming and a J-beta primer mix drove a second PCR of about 6 to 12 cycles. Every sample produced at least 3 million CDR3-containing paired-end reads. MiXCR, run by TCRdb on the 5' RACE reads, gives a single entry per CDR3 protein. Of 780,000 or so distinct CDR3 sequences listed, about 56% are singletons. In regard to this clonotype: As yet, its antigen is unknown.

Extraction yielded at least 6 micrograms of total RNA per sample. Per the germline V gene, CDR1 is SQVTM and CDR2 is ANQGSEA. This CDR3 has 11 residues. With V trimmed by 4 bases and J by 13 bases, 7 bases remained unmatched. The sample consisted of blood. The receptor was derived from a man in his forties in good health. This sequence joins TRBV29-1 and TRBJ2-5; 9 bases line up with TRBD2. The CDR3 protein is CSVVWTSDLYF. CDR3 sequence (DNA): TGCAGCGTTGTATGGACTAGCGACTTGTACTTC.